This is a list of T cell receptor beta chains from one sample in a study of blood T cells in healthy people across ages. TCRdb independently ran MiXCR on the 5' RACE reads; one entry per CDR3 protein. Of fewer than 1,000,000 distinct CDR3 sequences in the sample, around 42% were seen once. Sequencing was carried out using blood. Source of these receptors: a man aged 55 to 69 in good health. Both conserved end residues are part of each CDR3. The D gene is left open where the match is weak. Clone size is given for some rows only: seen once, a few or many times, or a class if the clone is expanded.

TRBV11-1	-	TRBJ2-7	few	TGTGCCAGCAGCTTAGCTGGCCCTGCTCACGAGCAGTACTTC	CASSLAGPAHEQYF
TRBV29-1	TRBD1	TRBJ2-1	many	TGCAGCGTTGTTTTAGGGACAGGGAGTAATGAGCAGTTCTTC	CSVVLGTGSNEQFF
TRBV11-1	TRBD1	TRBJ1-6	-	TGTGCCAGCAGCTGGGACAGGTGGAATTCACCCCTCCACTTT	CASSWDRWNSPLHF
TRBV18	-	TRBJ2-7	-	TGTGCCAGCTCACCAGTGCTGGCAGGGCTCTACGAGCAGTACTTC	CASSPVLAGLYEQYF
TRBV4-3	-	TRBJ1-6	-	TGCGCCAGCAGCCAAGACAGCCATATTAATTCACCCCTCCACTTT	CASSQDSHINSPLHF
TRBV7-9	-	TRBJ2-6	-	TGTGCCAGCAGCTTCCAGGGCCCCACTGGGGCCAACGTCCTGACTTTC	CASSFQGPTGANVLTF
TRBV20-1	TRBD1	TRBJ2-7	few	TGCAGTGCTAGACGACAGGGTACCTACGAGCAGTACTTC	CSARRQGTYEQYF
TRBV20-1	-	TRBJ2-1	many	TGCAGTGCTAGGCCCTATCTAGGGATGAGCTCCTACAATGAGCAGTTCTTC	CSARPYLGMSSYNEQFF
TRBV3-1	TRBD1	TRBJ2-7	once	TGTGCCAGCTCCCCGGGACAGTTCTACGGTGAGCAGTACTTC	CASSPGQFYGEQYF
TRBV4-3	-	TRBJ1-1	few	TGCGCCAGCAGCCAATTTCTCACTTCCGGGACAGAAGCTTTCTTT	CASSQFLTSGTEAFF
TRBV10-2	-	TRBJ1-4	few	TGCGCCAGCCAACAGAGAACTAATGAAAAACTGTTTTTT	CASQQRTNEKLFF
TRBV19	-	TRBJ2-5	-	TGTGCCAGTAGTATCAGGGGATCGGAGACCCAGTACTTC	CASSIRGSETQYF
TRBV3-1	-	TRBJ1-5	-	TGTGCCAGCAGCCAAGGAGGGGAGGGCCTGGGAGTCAATCAGCCCCAGCATTTT	CASSQGGEGLGVNQPQHF
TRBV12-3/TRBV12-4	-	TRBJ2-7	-	TGTGCCAGCAGTACCGGGGTCACCTACGAGCAGTACTTC	CASSTGVTYEQYF
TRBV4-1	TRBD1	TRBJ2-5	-	TGCGCCAGCAGCCGAGTGAGGGACAGGGGGCGGCAAGAGACCCAGTACTTC	CASSRVRDRGRQETQYF
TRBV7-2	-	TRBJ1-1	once	TGTGCCAGCCTCGATCGAGGACGGAATGAAGCTTTCTTT	CASLDRGRNEAFF
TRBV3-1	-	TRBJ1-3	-	TGTGCCAGCAGCCAAGGACTTGGAAACACCATATATTTT	CASSQGLGNTIYF
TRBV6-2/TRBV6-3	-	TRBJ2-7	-	TGTGCCAGCAGTTACTCGATGTACGAGCAGTACTTC	CASSYSMYEQYF
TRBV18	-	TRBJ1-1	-	TGTGCCAGCTCACCCAGCGGGACACAGAACACTGAAGCTTTCTTT	CASSPSGTQNTEAFF
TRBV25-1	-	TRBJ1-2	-	TGTGCCAGCAGTGAATCTTTCTATGGCTACACCTTC	CASSESFYGYTF
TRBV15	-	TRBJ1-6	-	TGTGCCACCAGCAGAGGTCGGGACACACATAATTCACCCCTCCACTTT	CATSRGRDTHNSPLHF
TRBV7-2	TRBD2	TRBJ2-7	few	TGTGCCAGCAGACGTAGCGGGGGGGTCTCCTACGAGCAGTACTTC	CASRRSGGVSYEQYF
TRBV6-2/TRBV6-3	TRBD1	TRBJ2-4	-	TGTGCCAGCAGTCGCCGGGACAGGGGGGCCCTACTAGCCAAAAACATTCAGTACTTC	CASSRRDRGALLAKNIQYF
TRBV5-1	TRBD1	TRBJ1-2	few	TGCGCCAGCAGTCCCGACAGGGGACACTATGGCTACACCTTC	CASSPDRGHYGYTF
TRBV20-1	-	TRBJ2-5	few	TGCAGTGCTGACGAAGAAGGGGCGGAGACCCAGTACTTC	CSADEEGAETQYF
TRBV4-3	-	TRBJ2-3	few	TGCGCCAGCAGCCAAGACCTTGGGACACACCACACAGATACGCAGTATTTT	CASSQDLGTHHTDTQYF
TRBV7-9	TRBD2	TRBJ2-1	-	TGTGCCAGCAGCCCTCGCTCTATAGCGGGGGGGCGTGAGCAGTTCTTC	CASSPRSIAGGREQFF
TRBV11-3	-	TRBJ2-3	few	TGTGCCAGCAGCTTATCCCCCGATTCTCCAGATACGCAGTATTTT	CASSLSPDSPDTQYF
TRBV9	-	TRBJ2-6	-	TGTGCCAGCAGCCGGGACCTGGGGGGGGCCAACGTCCTGACTTTC	CASSRDLGGANVLTF
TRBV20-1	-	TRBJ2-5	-	TGCAGTGCTAGAGTTCGAGAGACCCAGTACTTC	CSARVRETQYF
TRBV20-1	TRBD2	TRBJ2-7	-	TGCAGTGCTACCGCTCCTTCTAGCGGGGATAGCTACGAGCAGTACTTC	CSATAPSSGDSYEQYF
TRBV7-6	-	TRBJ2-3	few	TGTGCCAGCAGCCACTACAGGGATGATACGCAGTATTTT	CASSHYRDDTQYF
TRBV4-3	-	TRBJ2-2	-	TGCGCCAGCAGCGCAGCGCTGGCGAGCACCGGGGAGCTGTTTTTT	CASSAALASTGELFF
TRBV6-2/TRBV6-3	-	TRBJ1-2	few	TGTGCCAGCAAAAGAGCGGAGGGAAACTCCTATGGCTACACCTTC	CASKRAEGNSYGYTF
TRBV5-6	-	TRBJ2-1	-	TGTGCCAGCAGCTTGTTAGGTGACAATGAGCAGTTCTTC	CASSLLGDNEQFF
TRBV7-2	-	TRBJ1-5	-	TGTGCCAGCAGCCAGGCCCCAGAGGGCAATCAGCCCCAGCATTTT	CASSQAPEGNQPQHF
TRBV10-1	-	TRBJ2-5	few	TGCGCCAGCAGTGACGGTCGTGTCCGGGACAAAGAGACCCAGTACTTC	CASSDGRVRDKETQYF
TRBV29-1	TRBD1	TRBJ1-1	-	TGCAGCGTTGAGGACAGGGGGCTCGGGACTGAAGCTTTCTTT	CSVEDRGLGTEAFF
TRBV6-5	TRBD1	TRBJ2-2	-	TGTGCCAGCAGCAACACAGGGGCGAACACCGGGGAGCTGTTTTTT	CASSNTGANTGELFF
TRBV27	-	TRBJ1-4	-	TGTGCCAGCAGTTTAACTCAGGGGTTCGGTGAAAAACTGTTTTTT	CASSLTQGFGEKLFF
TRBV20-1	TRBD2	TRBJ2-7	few	TGCAGTGCAAATCCATTAGCGGGGCCCTCCTACGAGCAGTACTTC	CSANPLAGPSYEQYF
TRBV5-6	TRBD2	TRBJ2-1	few	TGTGCCAGCAGCGGAGGGACTAGCCTTCTCGATGAGCAGTTCTTC	CASSGGTSLLDEQFF
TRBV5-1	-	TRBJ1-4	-	TGCGCCAGCAGCTTGCAGCCCTTAGGAGGAACTAATGAAAAACTGTTTTTT	CASSLQPLGGTNEKLFF
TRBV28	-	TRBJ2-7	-	TGTGCCAGCAGTTTATTATCTACGGAGCAGTACTTC	CASSLLSTEQYF
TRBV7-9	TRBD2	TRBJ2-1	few	TGTGCCAGCACCCCTAGCCTAGCGGGGGGGCCTGACAATGAGCAGTTCTTC	CASTPSLAGGPDNEQFF
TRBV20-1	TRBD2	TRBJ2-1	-	TGCAGTGCTATTTTCACTAGCGCCGAATACTACAATGAGCAGTTCTTC	CSAIFTSAEYYNEQFF
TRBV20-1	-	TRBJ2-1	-	TGCAGTGCTAGAGTAGCGGCGAACAGTGAGCAGTTCTTC	CSARVAANSEQFF
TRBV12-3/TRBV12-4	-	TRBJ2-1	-	TGTGCCAGCAGTGCGGACGGCAATGAGCAGTTCTTC	CASSADGNEQFF
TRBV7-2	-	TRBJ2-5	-	TGTGCCAGCAGCTTAATCTCACGGACAGTCCAAGAGACCCAGTACTTC	CASSLISRTVQETQYF
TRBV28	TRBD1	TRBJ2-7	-	TGTGCCAGCAGTAGACAGGGGCGTAGCTCCTACGAGCAGTACTTC	CASSRQGRSSYEQYF
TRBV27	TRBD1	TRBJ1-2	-	TGTGCCTGCAGTCCCGGGACAGGGGGCAGGGGTGGCTACACCTTC	CACSPGTGGRGGYTF
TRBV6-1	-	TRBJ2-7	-	TGTGCCAGCAGTGAAGCTGCGGGGAGATCCCCCTACGAGCAGTACTTC	CASSEAAGRSPYEQYF
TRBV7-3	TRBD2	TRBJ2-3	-	TGTGCCAGCAGCTCGACAGGGCTAGCGGGATCTAGCACAGATACGCAGTATTTT	CASSSTGLAGSSTDTQYF
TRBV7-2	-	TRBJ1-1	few	TGTGCCAGCAGCCCGCCCGGACAGCAGAACACTGAAGCTTTCTTT	CASSPPGQQNTEAFF
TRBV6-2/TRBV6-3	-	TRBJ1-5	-	TGTGCCAGCAGTTACTCGATGTCGAGGGGTCAGCCCCAGCATTTT	CASSYSMSRGQPQHF
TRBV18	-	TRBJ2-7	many	TGTGCCAGCTCACCAGGTAGACGAACCGAGCAGTACTTC	CASSPGRRTEQYF
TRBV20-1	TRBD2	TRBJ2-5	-	TGCAGTGCTAGTCTACGGGGGGGCGGGGAGACCCAGTACTTC	CSASLRGGGETQYF
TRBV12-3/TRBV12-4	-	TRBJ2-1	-	TGTGCCAGCAGTTCTTTGCCCCGTTATGAGCAGTTCTTC	CASSSLPRYEQFF
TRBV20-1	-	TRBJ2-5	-	TGCAGTGCCACAGGGGGGGGATTAAAGACCCAGTACTTC	CSATGGGLKTQYF